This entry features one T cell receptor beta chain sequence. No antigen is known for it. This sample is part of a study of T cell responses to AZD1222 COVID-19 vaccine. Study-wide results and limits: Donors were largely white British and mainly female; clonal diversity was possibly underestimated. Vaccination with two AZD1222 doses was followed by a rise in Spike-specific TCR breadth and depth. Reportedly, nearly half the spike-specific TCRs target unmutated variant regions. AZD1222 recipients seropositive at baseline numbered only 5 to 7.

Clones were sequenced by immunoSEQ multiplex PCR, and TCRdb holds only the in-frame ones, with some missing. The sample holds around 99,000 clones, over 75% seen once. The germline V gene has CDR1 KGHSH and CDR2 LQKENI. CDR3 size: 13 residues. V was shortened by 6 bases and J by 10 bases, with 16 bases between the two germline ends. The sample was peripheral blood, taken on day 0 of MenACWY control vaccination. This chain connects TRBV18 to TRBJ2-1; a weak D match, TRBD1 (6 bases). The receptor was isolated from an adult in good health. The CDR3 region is CASSNTQGREQFF. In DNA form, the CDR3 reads TGTGCCAGCTCCAATACACAGGGTCGGGAGCAGTTCTTC. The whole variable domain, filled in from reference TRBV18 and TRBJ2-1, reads NAGVMQNPRHLVRRRGQEARLRCSPMKGHSHVYWYRQLPEEGLKFMVYLQKENIIDESGMPKERFSAEFPKEGPSILRIQQVVRGDSAAYFCASSNTQGREQFFGPGTRLTVL.